This record looks at one T cell receptor beta chain sequence and its context. The clone's antigen remains unknown. No base quality information exists; no much larger clone differs at one position. The junction carries 9 bases between V and J, which are trimmed by 4 bases and 4 bases respectively. The germline V gene provides CDR1 SGHRS and CDR2 YFSETQ. There are 13 amino acids in the CDR3, from cysteine to phenylalanine inclusive. Left in the record is the CDR3 DNA by itself, 39 bases read in frame from the first base. These data originate in a study of T cell responses to AZD1222 COVID-19 vaccine (TCRdb year 2021). Context from the whole study: A total of more than 230 trial participants underwent TCR sequencing, of whom 207 received two doses of AZD1222 and about 26 received two doses of the MenACWY control vaccine. Trial participants were enrolled by age into subgroups of 18-55, 56-69 and 70-plus years, and around 150, 28 and 57 TCR-sequenced participants, respectively, were included in these subgroups.

The CDR3 regions of human TCRbeta chains were analyzed by immunosequencing. In the source study's methods: Repertoire TCRs were checked for matches against a reference library of SARS-CoV-2-specific TCRs that had been generated using the MIRA antigen-specificity platform. Breadth was defined as the fraction of unique TCRs that were SARS-CoV-2-associated, and depth was defined as the fraction of total T cells that were SARS-CoV-2-associated. Using the MIRA data, each spike-specific TCR was assigned both to the spike region to which the TCR was reactive and to a CD4 or CD8 class. Log10-transformed breadth and depth values were compared by one-way ANOVA with Sidak's multiple comparisons tests. TCRdb provides this immuneACCESS table in a form limited to in-frame rearrangements. Some clones are lacking; in checked studies, under half of them reflect an unresolved V gene, and why the rest are absent is not known. V, J and clone size are taken as reported in that table, and D and trimming were inferred from the DNA itself. The sample profile shows 200,000 to 250,000 clones; about 95% of them were found once. Roughly 1.8% of the sample is taken by the ten largest.

The time point label here, explained by the study, means: about 28 days (+/-7) after the second vaccine dose. The treatment or condition tag for this specimen amounts to: meningococcal conjugate vaccine given as trial control. The vaccinee samples were drawn from two UK trials, COV001 and COV002, one of which was a single-blind randomized controlled phase 2/3 trial testing AZD1222 (ChAdOx1 nCoV-19) in healthy adults. For TCRbeta chain sequencing, PBMC samples were collected from trial participants at day 0 and at day 28 after the second dose. What the research found in general, with its limitations: The 56-69-year group was small, and its depth increase did not reach significance, likely because of low power. Only a handful of AZD1222 recipients were SARS-CoV-2 seropositive at baseline, limiting conclusions about previously exposed vaccinees. Spike-specific TCR breadth and depth rose significantly after two AZD1222 doses compared with day 0 and with MenACWY recipients. Participants were mostly white British and included more females than males, and it was suggested by the authors that clonal diversity may have been underestimated. No day 14 peak-response samples were available, so repertoires were characterized only after the peak T cell response. Nearly half of unique spike-specific TCRs reportedly recognized epitopes outside regions mutated in the B.1.351 and B.1.1.7 variants. The vaccine-associated CD4 TCRs covered the entire spike protein, and the dominant responses fell in regions 160-218 and 743-854.

The TCR sequence derives from an adult who received the MenACWY meningococcal vaccine as a control. This chain joins TRBV5-1 to TRBJ2-1; TRBD2 is a weak D gene call, 6 bases matching. Sequencing was performed on peripheral blood, taken 28 days after the second dose of the MenACWY control vaccine. The CDR3 protein sequence reads: CASSPGLYNEQFF. The bases are TGCGCCAGCAGCCCGGGACTTTACAATGAGCAGTTCTTC.